These 18 T cell receptor beta chains were sequenced from one sample in a study of T cell repertoires in cytomegalovirus infection. TCRdb recomputed calls from the reads with MiXCR, one row per CDR3 protein. The data contain about 260,000 distinct CDR3 sequences, about 13% of them singletons. The sequencing input was PBMCs. These receptors all come from a human donor in good health (CMV status not recorded). Some clones in this sample may be carry-over from other donors' samples.

To note about this clonotype: With a much larger clone just one base away, this may be a read error. The CDR3 DNA follows: TGTGCCAGCAGTTCTAACGGAAACACCATAAATTTT. It translates to CASSSNGNTINF. The genes are TRBV28 and TRBJ1-3; D is unresolved. This CDR3 is built from 12 residues. Germline V gives CDR1 MDHEN, CDR2 SYDVKM.

The V and J genes are TRBV6-6 and TRBJ2-5, with D tentatively TRBD1 or TRBD2 (5 bases each). The CDR3 length is 15 residues. The V gene's germline CDR1 is MNHNY and CDR2 SVGAGI (reference sequence). Trimming took off 0 bases at V and 2 bases at J, with 10 bases between the two ends. This CDR3 is CASSYSGPGQETQYF. The CDR3 DNA reads TGTGCCAGCAGTTACTCGGGACCCGGGCAAGAGACCCAGTACTTC.

The table lists this clonotype with many counts. This rearrangement joins TRBV10-3 to TRBJ1-1; 7 bases align to TRBD1. Per the germline V gene, CDR1 is ENHRY and CDR2 is SYGVKD. The CDR3 consists of 13 residues. Germline trimming cut 10 bases from V and 5 bases from J; bases unmatched to any gene: 10. The DNA for the CDR3 is TGTGCCACCCACGTCGACAGGGAGACTGAAGCTTTCTTT. Translated: CATHVDRETEAFF.

V usage is TRBV28 and J usage is TRBJ2-3; D gene uncertain. This CDR3 is built from 18 residues. Germline CDR1 reads MDHEN; CDR2 reads SYDVKM. Trimming took 1 base from V and 0 from J, leaving 17 bases between them. CDR3 coding DNA: TGTGCCAGCAGTTTATCACCCGGTTTAGGTTCTAGCACAGATACGCAGTATTTT. This gives the protein CASSLSPGLGSSTDTQYF. Using reference TRBV28 and TRBJ2-3 for the parts outside the CDR3, the full variable domain is DVKVTQSSRYLVKRTGEKVFLECVQDMDHENMFWYRQDPGLGLRLIYFSYDVKMKEKGDIPEGYSVSREKKERFSLILESASTNQTSMYLCASSLSPGLGSSTDTQYFGPGTRLTVL.

J is TRBJ2-3 and V is TRBV27; 10 bases match TRBD2. The CDR3 length is 15 residues. CDR1 is MNHEY, CDR2 SMNVEV, per germline (reference sequence). V dropped 6 bases and J dropped 2; count of bases not matched to a gene: 5. CDR3 amino acids: CASRWTSGFTDTQYF. As DNA, the CDR3 is TGTGCCAGCAGATGGACTAGCGGCTTCACAGATACGCAGTATTTT.

This CDR3 is CASSQSPDRGNIQYF. In DNA, the CDR3 is TGCGCCAGCAGCCAATCCCCGGACAGGGGAAACATTCAGTACTTC. The genes are TRBV4-1 and TRBJ2-4, with 9 bases identical to TRBD1. Germline CDR1 MGHRA, CDR2 YSYEKL. V trimming: 2 bases; J trimming: 6 bases; junction bases outside the gene matches: 5. The CDR3 has 15 residues.

The V gene is TRBV2, the J gene TRBJ2-5, with D possibly TRBD2 on 6 matching bases. The germline V and J ends were trimmed by 6 bases and 2 bases, with 10 bases remaining between them. The V gene's germline CDR1 is SNHLY and CDR2 FYNNEI. The CDR3 totals 13 residues. Here the CDR3 DNA reads TGTGCCAGCAGGGGGGGACGGCAAGAGACCCAGTACTTC. Amino acids: CASRGGRQETQYF.

This clonotype showed up many times. The chain is built from TRBV10-3 and TRBJ1-6; D is unresolved. The length of the CDR3 is 13 residues. Germline lookup yields CDR1 ENHRY and CDR2 SYGVKD. Trimming shortened V by 10 bases and J by 7 bases, and 14 bases separated the two germline ends. The CDR3 protein is CATTGEENSPLHF. The CDR3 DNA follows: TGTGCCACGACCGGGGAAGAAAATTCACCCCTCCACTTT.

This clonotype showed up many times. The V and J genes are TRBV7-9 and TRBJ2-7, with D unresolved. The CDR3 contains 12 residues. Trimming removed 1 base from V and 5 bases from J, with 6 bases in between. Germline V lookup: CDR1 SEHNR, CDR2 FQNEAQ (reference sequence). The CDR3 bases are TGTGCCAGCAGCTTAGACTTCGACGAGCAGTACTTC. It is translated as CASSLDFDEQYF. The full variable domain, in which reference TRBV7-9 and TRBJ2-7 provide the parts outside the CDR3, is DTGVSQNPRHKITKRGQNVTFRCDPISEHNRLYWYRQTLGQGPEFLTYFQNEAQLEKSRLLSDRFSAERPKGSFSTLEIQRTEQGDSAMYLCASSLDFDEQYFGPGTRLTVT.

The CDR3 reads CASRLVETSVGELFF. CDR3 sequence (DNA): TGCGCCAGCAGGCTTGTCGAGACTTCGGTCGGGGAGCTGTTTTTT. This sequence joins TRBV5-1 and TRBJ2-2; the D is unclear. With 5 bases removed from V and 7 bases from J, the gap between germline ends came to 18 bases. The germline V gene has CDR1 SGHRS and CDR2 YFSETQ. The CDR3 totals 15 residues.

This clonotype appeared many times. In nucleotides, the CDR3 is TGTGCCAGTAGTATGTCGGGACTAGCGGGAGTCTACGAGCAGTACTTC. Amino acids: CASSMSGLAGVYEQYF. This chain connects TRBV19 to TRBJ2-7; 14 positions match TRBD2. Germline assignment: CDR1 LNHDA and CDR2 SQIVND (reference sequence). The CDR3 extends over 16 amino acids. With V trimmed by 3 bases and J by 3 bases, 4 bases remained unmatched. Full variable domain (remainder filled in from reference TRBV19 and TRBJ2-7): DGGITQSPKYLFRKEGQNVTLSCEQNLNHDAMYWYRQDPGQGLRLIYYSQIVNDFQKGDIAEGYSVSREKKESFPLTVTSAQKNPTAFYLCASSMSGLAGVYEQYFGPGTRLTVT.

This clonotype was seen a few times. The chain uses TRBV20-1 and TRBJ1-4; 9 nucleotides match TRBD1. This CDR3 comprises 16 residues. V was clipped by 5 bases and J by 5 bases; unmatched bases: 12. CDR1 is DFQATT and CDR2 is SNEGSKA in the germline V gene (reference sequence). This CDR3 reads CSAVRDRDSPNEKLFF. The CDR3 DNA is TGCAGTGCTGTCCGGGACAGGGATTCTCCGAATGAAAAACTGTTTTTT.

This clonotype has ten or more counts. The rearrangement uses TRBV7-2 and TRBJ2-7; 7 bases fit TRBD1. Germline-derived CDR1 and CDR2 are SGHTA and FQGNSA. Trimming took 5 bases from V and 2 from J; bases not matched to a gene: 3. This CDR3 has 13 residues. The CDR3 DNA is TGTGCCAGCAGCCAGGGACAGCCCTACGAGCAGTACTTC. Its translation is CASSQGQPYEQYF.

CDR3 sequence reads: CASSQVRGTNEKLFF. The CDR3, as DNA: TGTGCCAGCAGCCAAGTCAGGGGAACTAATGAAAAACTGTTTTTT. The rearrangement uses TRBV14 and TRBJ1-4; maybe TRBD1 (6 bases). The V gene lost 1 base and the J gene lost 1 base, with 7 bases spanning the gap. Per germline, CDR1 SGHDN and CDR2 FVKESK. CDR3 length: 15 amino acids.

This clonotype was counted at least ten times. The CDR3 DNA reads as TGTGCCAGCAGCTTTTGGACTAGCGGGAGGGATGAGCAGTTCTTC. Protein sequence: CASSFWTSGRDEQFF. This rearrangement joins TRBV7-9 to TRBJ2-1; 15 bases agree with TRBD2. This CDR3 has 15 amino acids. V lost 3 bases to trimming and J lost 8 bases; unmatched junction nucleotides: 2. Germline CDR1 is SEHNR and CDR2 is FQNEAQ (reference sequence).

There are many counts of this clonotype. The chain couples TRBV6-5 to TRBJ2-7; 8 nucleotides line up with TRBD1. Germline loops: CDR1 MNHEY, CDR2 SVGAGI. Losses at the gene ends were 6 bases for V and 0 bases for J; bases not matched to a gene: 4. The CDR3 has 14 residues. CDR3 sequence: CASRRTGSSYEQYF. As DNA, the CDR3 is TGTGCCAGCAGACGGACAGGGAGCTCCTACGAGCAGTACTTC.

This clonotype was observed at least ten times. The V call is TRBV6-6, the J call TRBJ1-4; D is ambiguous. This CDR3 contains 15 residues. Trimming cost V 5 bases and J 5 bases, with 15 bases left between them. Germline assignment: CDR1 MNHNY and CDR2 SVGAGI (reference sequence). This chain's CDR3 is CASSPLLSLNEKLFF. The CDR3 DNA reads TGTGCCAGCAGTCCCCTCTTGTCTTTGAATGAAAAACTGTTTTTT.

This clonotype was picked up a small number of times. The J gene is TRBJ1-5, the V gene TRBV11-2; tentatively, D is TRBD1 (6 bases). The germline V gene has CDR1 SGHAT and CDR2 FQNNGV. CDR3 length: 15 amino acids. Trimming took off 5 bases at V and 1 base at J, with 12 bases between the two ends. The CDR3 is CASSLGTISNQPQHF. The CDR3 nucleotides are TGTGCCAGCAGCCTGGGGACAATAAGCAATCAGCCCCAGCATTTT.